This note documents a single TCR beta chain sequence. Germline values: CDR1 SGHRS, CDR2 YFSETQ. With 0 bases clipped from V and 7 bases from J, the junction kept 11 bases outside the gene matches. The CDR3 contains 16 residues. In the original analysis: It was from reference gene primer amplification that nucleated cell counts were estimated. Using immunoSEQ multiplex PCR, the repertoire was profiled, and TCRdb retains in-frame clones only, with some absent. The V and J calls and the clone size are those of that table, but D and trimming were determined from the DNA. The sample yields about 140,000 clones, about 88% seen once. Seattle patients were enrolled while actively infected and followed longitudinally. The record originates from a study of blood T cell repertoires in COVID-19. Background on the study: COVID-19 samples collected from the United States, Italy and Spain covered acute and convalescent phases. Sample material is recorded as cDNA or gDNA derived from T cells, B-cell-depleted T cells, or PBMCs.

Sequenced material: peripheral blood. V gene TRBV5-1 combines with J gene TRBJ1-2; 8 bases match TRBD1. This receptor was identified in a human donor with COVID-19, enrolled during active disease. The donor label of this sample is uncertain. The CDR3 loop is CASSLGSGGPLGGYTF. CDR3 bases: TGCGCCAGCAGCTTGGGGTCAGGGGGCCCCCTAGGTGGCTACACCTTC.